The 27 T cell receptor beta chains below were found in one sample sequenced in a study of T cell repertoires in cytomegalovirus infection. TCRdb reprocessed the reads with MiXCR, giving one entry per CDR3 protein. The sample consists of 370,000 or so distinct CDR3 sequences, about 35% of them appearing once. For these receptors, no antigen is known. Here the sequenced sample was cultured PBMCs, taken from culture after CMV antigen stimulation. These receptor sequences come from a human donor in good health (CMV status not recorded). Some clones in this sample may be carry-over from other donors' samples.

This sequence joins TRBV15 and TRBJ2-5; D may be TRBD2 (6 bases). This CDR3 comprises 16 residues. Germline lookup yields CDR1 LNHNV and CDR2 YYDKDF (reference sequence). V shed 0 bases and J shed 5 bases, with 16 bases lying between them. CDR3 sequence (DNA): TGTGCCACCAGCAGAGATCCGGGACTGGGGGAGGAGACCCAGTACTTC. Translation gives CATSRDPGLGEETQYF. The complete variable domain, with remaining parts taken from reference TRBV15 and TRBJ2-5, reads DAMVIQNPRYQVTQFGKPVTLSCSQTLNHNVMYWYQQKSSQAPKLLFHYYDKDFNNEADTPDNFQSRRPNTSFCFLDIRSPGLGDTAMYLCATSRDPGLGEETQYFGPGTRLLVL.

The CDR3 DNA reads as TGCAGTGCTAGTCCTCTGAGGCCTCAGACCTTCACAGATACGCAGTATTTT. It codes for CSASPLRPQTFTDTQYF. V and J are TRBV20-1 and TRBJ2-3; no clear D. The CDR3 spans 17 residues. Trimming stripped 3 bases from V and 2 bases from J, with 21 bases between. Germline V CDR1 and CDR2: DFQATT, SNEGSKA (reference sequence).

The chain employs TRBV28 and TRBJ2-3; TRBD2 matches at 10 bases. V lost 4 bases, J lost 6 bases, and 13 bases stayed unmatched. The CDR3 runs 17 residues. Germline CDR1 and CDR2: MDHEN and SYDVKM. Written as DNA, the CDR3 is TGTGCCAGCAGTTCCAGCCCCCGGAGCGGGAGGGCGGATACGCAGTATTTT. Translated: CASSSSPRSGRADTQYF.

This chain links TRBV28 with TRBJ2-7; possible D gene TRBD1, 6 bases. V shed 6 bases and J shed 4 bases, with 19 bases lying between them. Germline CDR1 reads MDHEN; CDR2 reads SYDVKM. CDR3 size: 15 residues. The CDR3 is CASSLTGRWRYEQYF. The CDR3 DNA is TGTGCCAGCAGCCTCACAGGGCGCTGGAGGTACGAGCAGTACTTC.

The rearrangement uses TRBV10-3 and TRBJ2-5; 7 nucleotides align to TRBD2. V was pared by 0 bases and J by 1 base, with 8 bases of the junction left unmatched. The CDR3 length is 17 residues. CDR1 and CDR2 from the germline V gene are ENHRY and SYGVKD. The CDR3 DNA follows: TGTGCCATCAGTGAGTCGATCACTAGCGAAATCCAAGAGACCCAGTACTTC. Protein sequence: CAISESITSEIQETQYF.

The CDR3 is CASSSLGPGSNQPQHF. The CDR3 coding sequence is TGTGCCAGCAGCTCCCTGGGTCCCGGCAGCAATCAGCCCCAGCATTTT. V and J are TRBV7-8 and TRBJ1-5; D unresolved. CDR3 length equals 16 residues. The ends were cut back, 4 bases at V and 1 base at J, with 14 bases in the middle. The V gene's germline CDR1 is SGHVS and CDR2 FQNEAQ.

This clonotype was recorded at least ten times. The chain recombines TRBV7-2 with TRBJ2-1, with 10 nucleotides matching TRBD2. The J segment lost 0 bases and the V segment lost 0 bases, leaving 2 bases of the junction unmatched. Germline V gene lookup returns CDR1 SGHTA and CDR2 FQGNSA. The CDR3 has 17 amino acids. For the CDR3, the DNA is TGTGCCAGCAGCTTAGCAGCTAGCGGGAGCTCCTACAATGAGCAGTTCTTC. It codes for CASSLAASGSSYNEQFF.

The rearrangement links TRBV19 to TRBJ2-2; 9 nucleotides align to TRBD1. Per germline, CDR1 LNHDA and CDR2 SQIVND (reference sequence). Trimming removed 5 bases from V and 0 bases from J; junction bases left unmatched: 4. The CDR3 has 16 residues. The CDR3 sequence: CASSPRDRANTGELFF. The CDR3 DNA reads TGTGCCAGTAGTCCCCGGGACAGGGCGAACACCGGGGAGCTGTTTTTT.

This clonotype was seen a few times. The J gene is TRBJ2-2, the V gene TRBV19; tentative D call: TRBD1 (6 bases). The CDR3 sequence is 13 residues long. Germline V gives CDR1 LNHDA, CDR2 SQIVND (reference sequence). The germline V and J ends were trimmed by 3 bases and 5 bases, with 7 bases remaining between them. The CDR3 nucleotides read TGTGCCAGTAGTATGCAGGGGACCGGGGAGCTGTTTTTT. It codes for CASSMQGTGELFF.

The rearrangement uses TRBV6-2 or TRBV6-3 and TRBJ2-1; either TRBD1 or TRBD2 may supply D (5 bases each). V lost 0 bases and J 7 bases, leaving 10 bases between the germline ends. In germline, CDR1 is MNHEY, CDR2 SVGEGT. The CDR3 runs 14 residues. The CDR3 DNA is TGTGCCAGCAGTTACTCGACGGGACGGAATGAGCAGTTCTTC. This gives the protein CASSYSTGRNEQFF.

The chain employs TRBV12-3 or TRBV12-4 and TRBJ2-7, with D perhaps TRBD1 or TRBD2 (6 bases each). The CDR3 is 12 residues long. Trimming stripped 3 bases from V and 7 bases from J, with 10 bases between. This CDR3 reads CASSFKGGEQYV. The CDR3 DNA reads as TGTGCCAGCAGTTTCAAGGGGGGAGAGCAGTACGTC.

The CDR3 region is CASSDLVHEQFF. In DNA, the CDR3 is TGTGCCAGCAGTGATTTGGTCCATGAGCAGTTCTTC. The chain has TRBV2 and TRBJ2-1, with D unresolved. CDR3 size: 12 residues. In germline, CDR1 is SNHLY, CDR2 FYNNEI. The ends were cut back, 3 bases at V and 8 bases at J, with 8 bases in the middle.

The rearrangement joins TRBV12-3 or TRBV12-4 to TRBJ2-3; 14 nucleotides align to TRBD2. V was clipped by 6 bases and J by 2 bases; unmatched bases: 13. The CDR3 spans 19 residues. The CDR3 sequence: CASSRIPGLAGVDTDTQYF. The DNA for the CDR3 is TGTGCCAGCAGCCGAATCCCGGGACTAGCGGGAGTCGACACAGATACGCAGTATTTT.

This clonotype was counted a few times. The chain recombines TRBV7-2 with TRBJ2-1; 9 bases align to TRBD2. With 2 bases clipped from V and 0 bases from J, the junction kept 5 bases outside the gene matches. This CDR3 contains 17 residues. The germline V gene has CDR1 SGHTA and CDR2 FQGNSA. In DNA, the CDR3 is TGTGCCAGCAGCTTAACCCGGACTAGCGACTCCTACAATGAGCAGTTCTTC. Amino acids: CASSLTRTSDSYNEQFF. Filled out from reference TRBV7-2 and TRBJ2-1, the complete variable domain reads GAGVSQSPSNKVTEKGKDVELRCDPISGHTALYWYRQSLGQGLEFLIYFQGNSAPDKSGLPSDRFSAERTGGSVSTLTIQRTQQEDSAVYLCASSLTRTSDSYNEQFFGPGTRLTVL.

This clonotype was counted a few times. The chain combines TRBV6-1 with TRBJ1-1, with 9 bases fitting TRBD1. The CDR3 consists of 14 residues. Germline values: CDR1 MNHNS, CDR2 SASEGT. The J segment lost 3 bases and the V segment lost 7 bases, leaving 6 bases of the junction unmatched. CDR3 residues: CASTRDRADTEAFF. Here the CDR3 DNA reads TGTGCCAGCACCCGGGACAGGGCGGACACTGAAGCTTTCTTT.

J is TRBJ2-1 and V is TRBV5-4; possible D gene TRBD2, 5 bases. Germline CDR1 and CDR2: SGHNT and YYREEE (reference sequence). This CDR3 is 12 amino acids long. With 3 bases removed from V and 10 bases from J, the gap between germline ends came to 11 bases. CDR3 loop: CASSWPGKEQFF. The CDR3 coding sequence is TGTGCCAGCAGCTGGCCGGGAAAAGAGCAGTTCTTC. Using reference TRBV5-4 and TRBJ2-1 for the parts outside the CDR3, the full variable domain is ETGVTQSPTHLIKTRGQQVTLRCSSQSGHNTVSWYQQALGQGPQFIFQYYREEENGRGNFPPRFSGLQFPNYSSELNVNALELDDSALYLCASSWPGKEQFFGPGTRLTVL.

This chain joins TRBV28 and TRBJ1-1; a weak D match, TRBD1 (6 bases). CDR3 length: 16 residues. Germline assignment: CDR1 MDHEN and CDR2 SYDVKM. V was pared by 6 bases and J by 4 bases, with 21 bases between. Here the CDR3 DNA reads TGTGCCAGCAGCCGAGGGAGGGTTCCACAGGGCACTGAAGCTTTCTTT. Protein product: CASSRGRVPQGTEAFF.

As DNA, the CDR3 is TGTGCCAGCAGCTCTAGGGGGGACTACGAGCAGTACTTC. Protein sequence: CASSSRGDYEQYF. The chain employs TRBV7-2 and TRBJ2-7; D might be TRBD1 or TRBD2, each matching 6 bases. Germline assignment: CDR1 SGHTA and CDR2 FQGNSA. V gave up 4 bases and J gave up 3 bases, with 10 bases separating them. CDR3 length equals 13 residues.

In this sample, this clonotype turned up once. This chain joins TRBV10-3 and TRBJ1-2; D is unresolved. Germline V gene sequence: CDR1 ENHRY, CDR2 SYGVKD. The CDR3 is 16 amino acids. V shed 0 bases and J shed 0 bases, with 11 bases lying between them. The CDR3, as DNA: TGTGCCATCAGTGAGTCCAACGCAAGCCCTAACTATGGCTACACCTTC. This encodes CAISESNASPNYGYTF.

With respect to this clonotype: The conserved final phenylalanine or tryptophan is absent from the CDR3, which likely points to a read error. The chain recombines TRBV7-2 with TRBJ2-1; 8 bases are shared with TRBD2. The CDR3 totals 15 residues. Germline V gene lookup returns CDR1 SGHTA and CDR2 FQGNSA. Trimming at V came to 3 bases and at J to 4 bases, leaving 5 bases not matched to a gene. This chain's CDR3 is CASSFSGGPYNEQFC. DNA of the CDR3: TGTGCCAGCAGCTTCAGCGGGGGACCTTACAATGAGCAGTTCTGC.

This rearrangement joins TRBV28 to TRBJ1-2; D not resolved. CDR1 is MDHEN, CDR2 SYDVKM, per germline. V was trimmed by 3 bases and J by 7 bases, leaving 15 bases between them. The CDR3 contains 14 residues. CDR3: CASSFKAVRAGYTF. In DNA form, the CDR3 reads TGTGCCAGCAGTTTCAAGGCAGTACGGGCTGGCTACACCTTC.

This clonotype was detected a few times. V gene TRBV7-8 combines with J gene TRBJ2-7, with 9 positions matching TRBD2. The germline V gene encodes CDR1 SGHVS and CDR2 FQNEAQ. The CDR3 runs to 18 residues. Unmatched junction bases numbered 13, after V lost 4 bases and J lost 0 bases. For the CDR3, the DNA is TGTGCCAGCAGCTCCTCGCCTTACGGGACTAGCAGCTCCTACGAGCAGTACGTC. Translation gives CASSSSPYGTSSSYEQYV.

This clonotype has at least ten counts. The chain couples TRBV7-2 to TRBJ2-3; TRBD2 aligns across 9 bases. The CDR3 is 15 amino acids. The ends lost 6 bases at V and 7 bases at J; junction bases unmatched: 11. Germline values: CDR1 SGHTA, CDR2 FQGNSA. The CDR3 nucleotides are TGTGCCAGCAGTTTGACTAGCGGAGCCCAGAATACGCAGTATTTT. The encoded protein is CASSLTSGAQNTQYF.

This clonotype was picked up a small number of times. The gene calls are TRBV6-6 and TRBJ2-1; 13 positions agree with TRBD2. V shed 6 bases and J 7 bases; nucleotides not matched to a gene: 9. Germline loops: CDR1 MNHNY, CDR2 SVGAGI (reference sequence). The CDR3 extends over 16 amino acids. The CDR3 loop is CASRLVLAGGWNEQFF. As DNA, the CDR3 is TGTGCCAGCAGACTGGTACTAGCGGGAGGGTGGAATGAGCAGTTCTTC.

The gene calls are TRBV6-5 and TRBJ2-3, with no clear D. Germline CDR1 reads MNHEY; CDR2 reads SVGAGI. Trimming left V 5 bases short and J 0 bases short, with 15 bases between. This CDR3 has 16 residues. Written as DNA, the CDR3 is TGTGCCAGCAGTCCAATTAATCCCCTGAGCACAGATACGCAGTATTTT. It yields the protein CASSPINPLSTDTQYF.

This clonotype came up many times. The genes are TRBV7-2 and TRBJ2-5; a weak D match, TRBD1 (6 bases). Between the trimmed V and J ends, which lost 0 bases and 0 bases, there was a span of 8 bases. Per germline, CDR1 SGHTA and CDR2 FQGNSA. The CDR3 spans 15 residues. The chain's CDR3 is CASSLAGAYQETQYF. The CDR3 nucleotides are TGTGCCAGCAGCTTAGCGGGGGCGTACCAAGAGACCCAGTACTTC. The full variable domain, completed using reference TRBV7-2 and TRBJ2-5, is GAGVSQSPSNKVTEKGKDVELRCDPISGHTALYWYRQSLGQGLEFLIYFQGNSAPDKSGLPSDRFSAERTGGSVSTLTIQRTQQEDSAVYLCASSLAGAYQETQYFGPGTRLLVL.

The CDR3 is CASSGLASSTDTQYF. DNA for the CDR3: TGTGCCAGCAGCGGACTAGCATCTAGCACAGATACGCAGTATTTT. The chain combines TRBV9 with TRBJ2-3, with TRBD2 matching 7 bases. Germline CDR1 SGDLS, CDR2 YYNGEE. This CDR3 comprises 15 residues. The V gene end was trimmed by 3 bases and the J gene end by 0 bases; junction bases not matched to a gene: 4.